A single sample is the source of the 17 T cell receptor beta chains below, sequenced in a study of cytomegalovirus exposure and HLA in healthy donors. The PCR had 60 Vbeta and 13 Jbeta primers. TCRdb's copy holds only in-frame clones and misses some; the assay was immunoSEQ multiplex PCR. This sample carries under 200,000 clones, approximately 80% of them seen once, and the ten largest clones take 2% to 2.5%. Sample: PBMCs. The receptor source for this set is a man aged 45-65 years in good health and CMV-seropositive.

This sequence joins TRBV1 and TRBJ2-3; TRBD2 is the table's D call, not checked against the DNA. TRBV1 is a pseudogene. The CDR3 length is 20 residues. The DNA of the CDR3 is TGCACCAGCAGCCCCACCCCGTTGGGACTAGCGGGGGGGCAGGCAGATACGCAGTATTTT. Amino acid sequence: CTSSPTPLGLAGGQADTQYF.

The chain joins TRBV19 to TRBJ2-2; 10 positions match TRBD2. The CDR3 is 15 amino acids. The germline gives CDR1 LNHDA, CDR2 SQIVND (reference sequence). Trimming at V came to 8 bases and at J to 6 bases, leaving 9 bases not matched to a gene. The CDR3 here is CASQRTSGASGELFF. The DNA of the CDR3 is TGTGCCAGTCAACGGACTAGCGGAGCCTCCGGGGAGCTGTTTTTT. The full variable domain, with the rest looked up from reference TRBV19 and TRBJ2-2, is DGGITQSPKYLFRKEGQNVTLSCEQNLNHDAMYWYRQDPGQGLRLIYYSQIVNDFQKGDIAEGYSVSREKKESFPLTVTSAQKNPTAFYLCASQRTSGASGELFFGEGSRLTVL.

The gene calls are TRBV19 and TRBJ2-7, with a tentative D call TRBD2 (5 bases). The CDR3 is made up of 13 amino acids. CDR1 LNHDA and CDR2 SQIVND come from the germline V gene (reference sequence). With 6 bases removed from V and 3 bases from J, the gap between germline ends came to 12 bases. CDR3 protein: CASSKTGVYEQYF. In nucleotides, the CDR3 is TGTGCCAGTAGCAAGACCGGGGTCTACGAGCAGTACTTC.

This clone showed up just once. V is TRBV6-5 and J is TRBJ2-1; tentatively, D is TRBD2 (6 bases). The CDR3 length is 15 residues. CDR1 and CDR2 (germline): MNHEY, SVGAGI. Trimming cost V 5 bases and J 9 bases, with 20 bases left between them. CDR3 sequence: CASSTPGTAGTEQFF. In DNA form, the CDR3 reads TGTGCCAGCAGTACGCCCGGGACTGCCGGTACTGAGCAGTTCTTC.

This chain links TRBV15 with TRBJ1-2; 10 bases line up with TRBD1. The CDR3 loop spans 15 amino acids. The germline V gene encodes CDR1 LNHNV and CDR2 YYDKDF (reference sequence). J lost 4 bases, V lost 5 bases, and 7 bases had no gene match. CDR3 region: CATSGDRGLGYGYTF. The CDR3 nucleotides read TGTGCCACCAGCGGCGACAGGGGGCTGGGCTATGGCTACACCTTC.

V and J are TRBV9 and TRBJ1-6, with D perhaps matching TRBD1 (6 bases). V was cut by 0 bases and J by 8 bases, with 12 bases left in between. There are 15 residues in the CDR3. Looked up from germline, CDR1 is SGDLS and CDR2 is YYNGEE. The CDR3 DNA reads as TGTGCCAGCAGCGTAGAAGGGGGGGCGCATTCACCCCTCCACTTT. Protein product: CASSVEGGAHSPLHF.

The chain uses TRBV4-3 and TRBJ1-6; D possibly corresponds to TRBD1 (6 bases). This CDR3 contains 15 residues. CDR1 and CDR2 (germline): LGHNA, YSLEER. V lost 5 bases and J lost 9, with 17 bases in between. CDR3 sequence reads: CASSSRQANISPLHF. Here the CDR3 DNA reads TGCGCCAGCAGCTCCCGACAGGCTAACATTTCACCCCTCCACTTT.

In its sample, this clone was seen once. DNA for the CDR3: TGTGCCAGCAGCTTAGCGGCTAGCGTGGCCTCTGGGGCCAACGTCCTGACTTTC. This codes for CASSLAASVASGANVLTF. The V and J genes are TRBV7-9 and TRBJ2-6; D might be TRBD2 (6 bases). Trimming removed 0 bases at V and 0 bases at J, with 12 bases between. The CDR3 consists of 18 residues. The V gene's germline CDR1 is SEHNR and CDR2 FQNEAQ (reference sequence).

The chain carries TRBV9 and TRBJ1-2; TRBD1 is a possible D gene (5 bases). Germline CDR1 SGDLS, CDR2 YYNGEE. Trimming left V 0 bases short and J 4 bases short, with 13 bases between. The CDR3 covers 15 residues. The CDR3 bases are TGTGCCAGCAGCGTAGACACGCGCGGGGGCTATGGCTACACCTTC. Translated: CASSVDTRGGYGYTF.

The table lists this clone with a few counts. This chain links TRBV7-9 with TRBJ1-1; 7 bases align to TRBD1. Germline V gene lookup returns CDR1 SEHNR and CDR2 FQNEAQ (reference sequence). CDR3 size: 13 residues. Trimming cost V 10 bases and J 1 base; bases outside gene matches: 6. The CDR3, as DNA: TGTGCCAACGGGGACAGAGCGAACACTGAAGCTTTCTTT. Protein: CANGDRANTEAFF. The full variable domain, with the rest looked up from reference TRBV7-9 and TRBJ1-1, is DTGVSQNPRHKITKRGQNVTFRCDPISEHNRLYWYRQTLGQGPEFLTYFQNEAQLEKSRLLSDRFSAERPKGSFSTLEIQRTEQGDSAMYLCANGDRANTEAFFGQGTRLTVV.

This clone was seen only a few times. This rearrangement joins TRBV5-5 to TRBJ2-6; 10 bases map to TRBD2. CDR3 length equals 18 residues. Germline assignment: CDR1 SGHKS and CDR2 YYEKEE (reference sequence). Trimming removed 3 bases from V and 0 bases from J; junction bases left unmatched: 6. Here the CDR3 reads CASSSVAGGFSGANVLTF. The DNA of the CDR3 is TGTGCCAGCAGCTCGGTAGCGGGGGGCTTCTCTGGGGCCAACGTCCTGACTTTC.

The V and J genes are TRBV7-9 and TRBJ2-1, with TRBD1 matching over 7 bases. From germline, CDR1 is SEHNR and CDR2 FQNEAQ (reference sequence). The V gene end was trimmed by 4 bases and the J gene end by 4 bases; junction bases not matched to a gene: 4. This CDR3 is built from 14 residues. CDR3 loop: CASSSGQLYNEQFF. Here the CDR3 DNA reads TGTGCCAGCAGCTCGGGACAGTTATACAATGAGCAGTTCTTC.

This clone came up once. V gene TRBV6-1 combines with J gene TRBJ2-2; TRBD1 matches at 9 bases. Germline loops: CDR1 MNHNS, CDR2 SASEGT. With 5 bases clipped from V and 7 bases from J, the junction kept 8 bases outside the gene matches. This CDR3 is 15 amino acids long. CDR3 sequence (DNA): TGTGCCAGCAGTCTACCGGGACAGGGCTACGGGGAGCTGTTTTTT. Residues: CASSLPGQGYGELFF.

The chain carries TRBV19 and TRBJ1-1; 9 bases map to TRBD1. V was pared by 5 bases and J by 4 bases, with 8 bases of the junction left unmatched. CDR1 and CDR2 from the germline V gene are LNHDA and SQIVND (reference sequence). The CDR3 totals 15 residues. The CDR3: CASSPFGQGSTEAFF. The CDR3 coding sequence is TGTGCCAGTAGTCCCTTTGGACAGGGGAGCACTGAAGCTTTCTTT.

V and J are TRBV10-3 and TRBJ2-3; TRBD1 is a possible D gene (7 bases). Germline values: CDR1 ENHRY, CDR2 SYGVKD. The CDR3 is 14 amino acids. V lost 4 bases and J 4 bases, leaving 12 bases between the germline ends. The CDR3 nucleotides are TGTGCCATCAGTGGACAGGGAGGACCAGATACGCAGTATTTT. Protein sequence: CAISGQGGPDTQYF.

This clone was seen a few times. The chain combines TRBV5-1 with TRBJ2-1; D may be TRBD2 (6 bases). This CDR3 has 15 residues. Trimming pared 5 bases from V and 4 bases from J, leaving 16 bases between. Per germline, CDR1 SGHRS and CDR2 YFSETQ. CDR3 in DNA: TGCGCCAGCAGTTTCGTAGGGGAGGCATACAATGAGCAGTTCTTC. It specifies CASSFVGEAYNEQFF. The full variable domain, rest sourced from reference TRBV5-1 and TRBJ2-1, is KAGVTQTPRYLIKTRGQQVTLSCSPISGHRSVSWYQQTPGQGLQFLFEYFSETQRNKGNFPGRFSGRQFSNSRSEMNVSTLELGDSALYLCASSFVGEAYNEQFFGPGTRLTVL.

This clone was seen a handful of times. V and J are TRBV9 and TRBJ1-6; D is uncertain. Trimming left V 0 bases short and J 9 bases short, with 10 bases between. Per germline, CDR1 SGDLS and CDR2 YYNGEE. The CDR3 runs to 14 residues. The CDR3 DNA reads TGTGCCAGCAGCGTAGCTATTGTCGGTTCACCCCTCCACTTT. Its protein is CASSVAIVGSPLHF.